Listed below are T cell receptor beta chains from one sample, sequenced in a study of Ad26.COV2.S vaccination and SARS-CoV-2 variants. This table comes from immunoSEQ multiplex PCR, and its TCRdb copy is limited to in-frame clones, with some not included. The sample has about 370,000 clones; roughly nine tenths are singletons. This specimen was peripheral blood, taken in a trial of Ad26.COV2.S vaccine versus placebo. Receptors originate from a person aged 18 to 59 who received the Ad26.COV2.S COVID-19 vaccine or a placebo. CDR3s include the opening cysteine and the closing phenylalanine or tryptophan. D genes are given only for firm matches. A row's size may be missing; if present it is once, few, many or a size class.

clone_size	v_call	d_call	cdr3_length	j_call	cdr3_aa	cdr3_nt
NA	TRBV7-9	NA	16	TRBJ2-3	CASSLVGASSTDTQYF	TGTGCCAGCAGCTTAGTCGGGGCTTCTAGCACAGATACGCAGTATTTT
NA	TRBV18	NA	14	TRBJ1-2	CASSPGGPNYGYTF	TGTGCCAGCTCCCCGGGGGGCCCCAACTATGGCTACACCTTC
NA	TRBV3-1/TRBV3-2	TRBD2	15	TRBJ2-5	CASSHPGLAAETQYF	TGTGCCAGCAGCCACCCGGGACTAGCTGCGGAGACCCAGTACTTC
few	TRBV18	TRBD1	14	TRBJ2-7	CASSSTSGQDEQYF	TGTGCCAGCTCATCAACCTCCGGACAGGACGAGCAGTACTTC
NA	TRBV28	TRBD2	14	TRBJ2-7	CASSLAGRMVEQYF	TGTGCCAGCAGCCTAGCGGGTAGGATGGTAGAGCAGTACTTC
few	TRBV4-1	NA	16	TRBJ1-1	CASSPPSPFGNTEAFF	TGCGCCAGCAGCCCTCCGTCACCCTTCGGGAACACTGAAGCTTTCTTT
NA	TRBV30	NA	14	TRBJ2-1	CAWSRLAWTGEQFF	TGTGCCTGGAGTAGACTAGCTTGGACAGGTGAGCAGTTCTTC
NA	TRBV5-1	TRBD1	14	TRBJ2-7	CASSLDPDRREQYF	TGCGCCAGCAGCTTGGATCCGGACAGGCGCGAGCAGTACTTC
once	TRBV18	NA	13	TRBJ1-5	CASSPGGDQPQHF	TGTGCCAGCTCACCCGGCGGCGATCAGCCCCAGCATTTT
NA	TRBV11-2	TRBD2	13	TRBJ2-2	CASSSGLAGELFF	TGTGCCAGCAGCTCCGGACTAGCCGGGGAGCTGTTTTTT
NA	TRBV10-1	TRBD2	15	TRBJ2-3	CASSLTSGGRDTQYF	TGCGCCAGCAGTCTTACTAGCGGGGGGAGAGATACGCAGTATTTT
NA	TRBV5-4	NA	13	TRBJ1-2	CASRGGTDYGYTF	TGTGCCAGCAGGGGGGGGACCGATTATGGCTACACCTTC
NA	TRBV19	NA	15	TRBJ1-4	CASSFFGAVNEKLFF	TGTGCCAGTAGTTTCTTTGGTGCAGTCAATGAAAAACTGTTTTTT
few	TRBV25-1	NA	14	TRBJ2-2	CASSEAGYTGELFF	TGTGCCAGCAGTGAGGCTGGGTACACCGGGGAGCTGTTTTTT
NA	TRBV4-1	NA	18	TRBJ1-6	CASSQGWPPTGARSPLHF	TGCGCCAGCAGCCAAGGTTGGCCCCCGACGGGGGCACGATCACCCCTCCACTTT
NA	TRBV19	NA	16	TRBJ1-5	CASSIDRGNRVQPQHF	TGTGCCAGTAGTATAGATCGGGGCAACAGGGTTCAGCCCCAGCATTTT
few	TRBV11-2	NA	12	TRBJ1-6	CASTYQPNPLHF	TGTGCCAGCACCTATCAACCGAACCCCCTCCACTTT
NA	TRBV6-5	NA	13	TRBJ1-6	CASSYSTGSPLHF	TGTGCCAGCAGTTACTCGACAGGTTCACCCCTCCACTTT
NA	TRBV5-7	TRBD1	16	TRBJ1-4	CASSSARGPTNEKLFF	TGTGCCAGCAGCAGCGCCAGGGGGCCCACTAATGAAAAACTGTTTTTT
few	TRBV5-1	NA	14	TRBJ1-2	CASSYSTGDYGYTF	TGCGCCAGCAGCTATTCGACAGGAGACTATGGCTACACCTTC
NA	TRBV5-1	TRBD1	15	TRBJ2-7	CASSATGTDTYEQYF	TGCGCCAGCAGCGCGACCGGGACAGACACCTACGAGCAGTACTTC
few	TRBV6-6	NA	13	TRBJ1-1	CASTSDRNTEAFF	TGTGCCAGCACCTCCGACCGAAACACTGAAGCTTTCTTT
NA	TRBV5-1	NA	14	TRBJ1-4	CASSPQGYNEKLFF	TGCGCCAGCAGCCCACAGGGCTACAATGAAAAACTGTTTTTT
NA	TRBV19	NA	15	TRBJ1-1	CASSKNPGRGTEAFF	TGTGCCAGTAGTAAAAATCCCGGGAGAGGCACTGAAGCTTTCTTT
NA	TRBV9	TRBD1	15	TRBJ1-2	CASRGPGGAYYGYTF	TGTGCCAGCAGGGGCCCAGGGGGCGCGTACTATGGCTACACCTTC
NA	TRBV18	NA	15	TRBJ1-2	CASSPREGHTDGYTF	TGTGCCAGCTCACCACGGGAGGGACACACCGATGGCTACACCTTC
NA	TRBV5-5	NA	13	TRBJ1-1	CASSLAIYTEAFF	TGTGCCAGCAGCTTAGCCATTTACACTGAAGCTTTCTTT
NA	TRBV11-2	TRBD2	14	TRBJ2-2	CASSWRGDTGELFF	TGTGCCAGCAGCTGGCGGGGGGACACCGGGGAGCTGTTTTTT
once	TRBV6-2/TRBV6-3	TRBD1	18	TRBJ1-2	CASSIGFDRGPYNYGYTF	TGTGCCAGCAGCATTGGATTCGACAGGGGCCCTTACAACTATGGCTACACCTTC
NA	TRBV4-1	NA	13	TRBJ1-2	CASSQVPTYGYTF	TGCGCCAGCAGCCAAGTTCCCACCTATGGCTACACCTTC
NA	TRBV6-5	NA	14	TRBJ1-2	CASRAPGPRNGYTF	TGTGCCAGCAGGGCTCCGGGGCCCCGAAATGGCTACACCTTC
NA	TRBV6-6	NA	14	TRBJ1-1	CASSYEGENTEAFF	TGTGCCAGCAGTTACGAGGGGGAGAACACTGAAGCTTTCTTT
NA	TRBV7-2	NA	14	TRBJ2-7	CASSLRYSSYEQYF	TGTGCCAGCAGCTTGCGATACAGCTCCTACGAGCAGTACTTC
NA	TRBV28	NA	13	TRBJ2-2	CASSLHDTGELFF	TGTGCCAGCAGTTTACACGACACCGGGGAGCTGTTTTTT
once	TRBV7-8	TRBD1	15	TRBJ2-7	CASSLDRVGSYEQYF	TGTGCCAGCAGCCTAGACAGGGTAGGGTCCTACGAGCAGTACTTC
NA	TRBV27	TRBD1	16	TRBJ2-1	CASSGTPGQGAGEQFF	TGTGCCAGCAGTGGAACCCCGGGACAGGGGGCCGGTGAGCAGTTCTTC
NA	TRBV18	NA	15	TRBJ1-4	CASSPPGTKGEKLFF	TGTGCCAGCTCACCACCGGGGACAAAGGGCGAAAAACTGTTTTTT
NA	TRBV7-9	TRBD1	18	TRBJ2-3	CASSPALIRGKRTDTQYF	TGTGCCAGCAGCCCCGCTCTGATCAGGGGGAAAAGGACAGATACGCAGTATTTT
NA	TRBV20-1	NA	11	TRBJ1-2	CSAIGNYGYTF	TGCAGTGCTATAGGGAACTATGGCTACACCTTC
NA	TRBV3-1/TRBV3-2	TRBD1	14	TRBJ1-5	CASSQTGGNQPQHF	TGTGCCAGCAGCCAGACAGGGGGTAACCAGCCCCAGCATTTT
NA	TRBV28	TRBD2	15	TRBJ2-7	CASSTPSGASYEQYF	TGTGCCAGCAGTACCCCCAGCGGGGCCTCCTACGAGCAGTACTTC
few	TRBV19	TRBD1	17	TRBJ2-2	CASSTPTGTGDTGELFF	TGTGCCAGTAGTACCCCCACCGGGACAGGGGACACCGGGGAGCTGTTTTTT
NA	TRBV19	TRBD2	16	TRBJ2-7	CASSIDPGGLIYEQYF	TGTGCCAGTAGTATAGATCCGGGGGGACTGATCTACGAGCAGTACTTC
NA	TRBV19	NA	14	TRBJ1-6	CASSIGRNNSPLHF	TGTGCCAGTAGTATTGGGAGGAATAATTCACCCCTCCACTTT
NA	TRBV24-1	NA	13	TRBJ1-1	CATSAGGLTEAFF	TGTGCCACCAGTGCGGGGGGTCTCACTGAAGCTTTCTTT
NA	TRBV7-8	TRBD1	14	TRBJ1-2	CASSRRDRSYGYTF	TGTGCCAGCAGCCGCAGGGACAGATCCTATGGCTACACCTTC